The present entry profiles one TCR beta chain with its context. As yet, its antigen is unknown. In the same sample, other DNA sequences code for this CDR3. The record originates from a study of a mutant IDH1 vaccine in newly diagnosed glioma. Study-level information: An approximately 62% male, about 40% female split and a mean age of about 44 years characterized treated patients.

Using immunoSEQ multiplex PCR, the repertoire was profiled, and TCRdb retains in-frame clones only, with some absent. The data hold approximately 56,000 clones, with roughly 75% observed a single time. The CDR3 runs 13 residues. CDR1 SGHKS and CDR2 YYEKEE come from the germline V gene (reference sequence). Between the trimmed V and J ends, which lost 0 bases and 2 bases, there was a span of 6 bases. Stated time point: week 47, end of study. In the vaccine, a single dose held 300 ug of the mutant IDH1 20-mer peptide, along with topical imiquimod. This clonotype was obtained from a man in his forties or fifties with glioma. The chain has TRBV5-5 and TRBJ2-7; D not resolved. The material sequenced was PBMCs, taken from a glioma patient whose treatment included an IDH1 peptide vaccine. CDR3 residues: CASSLDGPYEQYF. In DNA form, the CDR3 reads TGTGCCAGCAGCTTGGACGGACCCTACGAGCAGTACTTC. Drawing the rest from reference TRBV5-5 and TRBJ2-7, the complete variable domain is DAGVTQSPTHLIKTRGQQVTLRCSPISGHKSVSWYQQVLGQGPQFIFQYYEKEERGRGNFPDRFSARQFPNYSSELNVNALLLGDSALYLCASSLDGPYEQYFGPGTRLTVT.